This is a list of T cell receptor beta chains from one sample in a study of T cells of healthy individuals. TCRdb reanalysed the 5' RACE reads using MiXCR and keeps one entry per CDR3 protein. The table records about 53,000 distinct CDR3 sequences, 14% to 15% of them present only once. These receptors were obtained from a human donor in good health. The CDR3 runs from the conserved cysteine through the conserved F or W. D genes are given only for firm matches. Size is omitted from some rows. Given values are once, few, many or a class for expanded clones.

many	TRBV7-2	TRBJ2-7	TRBD1	16	TGTGCCAGCAGCTTTGCAGGGGGCCTTCGTTTCTACGAGCAGTACTTC	CASSFAGGLRFYEQYF
many	TRBV19	TRBJ2-1	NA	12	TGTGCCAGTAGCCACCCCCAGAATGAGCAGTTCTTC	CASSHPQNEQFF
many	TRBV28	TRBJ2-1	NA	12	TGTGCCAGCAGTTTCCCCCCAGATGAGCAGTTCTTC	CASSFPPDEQFF
few	TRBV9	TRBJ2-1	NA	15	TGTGCCAGCAGCGCCGGGGGCGGAGCCTACAATGAGCAGTTCTTC	CASSAGGGAYNEQFF
many	TRBV20-1	TRBJ2-3	NA	14	TGCAGTGCCCCCACGGAGCCCAGCACAGATACGCAGTATTTT	CSAPTEPSTDTQYF
NA	TRBV7-7	TRBJ2-5	NA	16	TGTGCCAGCAGCTTAGCGGGGGTAGGAGGGGCGGAGACCCAGTACTTC	CASSLAGVGGAETQYF
NA	TRBV13	TRBJ2-3	NA	15	TGTGCCAGCAGCAAAGGGGGGTCTAGCACAGATACGCAGTATTTT	CASSKGGSSTDTQYF
NA	TRBV5-1	TRBJ1-3	TRBD1	15	TGCGCCAGCAGCTGGGGACAGGGATCAGGAAACACCATATATTTT	CASSWGQGSGNTIYF
many	TRBV7-9	TRBJ1-1	TRBD1	15	TGTGCCAGCAGCGAGGACAGGGCCTACTACACTGAAGCTTTCTTT	CASSEDRAYYTEAFF
few	TRBV21-1	TRBJ2-7	NA	12	TGTGCCACCTCTAAGGGTACCTACGAGCAGTACTTC	CATSKGTYEQYF
NA	TRBV14	TRBJ2-1	NA	13	TGTGCCAGCAGCCAAGATCTAGGCAATGAGCAGTTCTTC	CASSQDLGNEQFF
many	TRBV7-2	TRBJ2-1	TRBD2	14	TGTGCCAGCAGCTTAATAGCGGGAGTAAATGAGCAGTTCTTC	CASSLIAGVNEQFF
NA	TRBV5-1	TRBJ2-1	TRBD1	15	TGCGCCAGCAGCCCGGGGACAGGGTACTACAATGAGCAGTTCTTC	CASSPGTGYYNEQFF
NA	TRBV3-1	TRBJ1-2	TRBD1	17	TGTGCCAGCAGCCAAGATCGGGTAGGGGGCCGATTCTATGGCTACACCTTC	CASSQDRVGGRFYGYTF
many	TRBV6-2/TRBV6-3	TRBJ2-5	TRBD2	14	TGTGCCAGCAGTTACTGGTCTAGCGGGGAGACCCAGTACTTC	CASSYWSSGETQYF
few	TRBV5-5	TRBJ1-2	NA	14	TGTGCCAGCAGCTCGGACCAATATAACTATGGCTACACCTTC	CASSSDQYNYGYTF
many	TRBV27	TRBJ2-3	TRBD2	14	TGTGCCAGCAGTTTTCGGACTAGTCAGGATACGCAGTATTTT	CASSFRTSQDTQYF
few	TRBV7-2	TRBJ1-4	TRBD1	17	TGTGCCAGCAGCTTGTCGGGACAGGGCCCAACTAATGAAAAACTGTTTTTT	CASSLSGQGPTNEKLFF
NA	TRBV10-3	TRBJ2-5	NA	13	TGTGCCATCAGTGATGGGCTAGAAGAGACCCAGTACTTC	CAISDGLEETQYF
many	TRBV5-4	TRBJ2-2	NA	14	TGTGCCAGCAGCTCCTACTCAAACACCGGGGAGCTGTTTTTT	CASSSYSNTGELFF
NA	TRBV12-3/TRBV12-4	TRBJ2-2	TRBD2	18	TGTGCCAGCAGTCCCACACTCCCGGGACTAGCGGGAACCGGGGAGCTGTTTTTT	CASSPTLPGLAGTGELFF
many	TRBV2	TRBJ2-7	NA	13	TGTGCCAGTGGGCGGACTCTTACCTACGAGCAGTACTTC	CASGRTLTYEQYF
many	TRBV5-6	TRBJ1-6	TRBD1	14	TGTGCCAGCAGCCGGGACAGGGGAAATTCACCCCTCCACTTT	CASSRDRGNSPLHF
NA	TRBV7-2	TRBJ2-3	TRBD2	16	TGTGCCAGCAGCAAGAGAACGGGAGGAAGCGCAGATACGCAGTATTTT	CASSKRTGGSADTQYF
many	TRBV7-2	TRBJ1-6	NA	15	TGTGCCAGCAGCCCCGGACACGGGGAGGGATTGGCCCTCCACTTT	CASSPGHGEGLALHF
few	TRBV19	TRBJ1-4	NA	13	TGTGCCAGTCGTTCCCCTTCTAATGAAAAACTGTTTTTT	CASRSPSNEKLFF
few	TRBV3-1	TRBJ2-5	TRBD1	14	TGTGCCAGCATAGCTAGGGGGCGTGAGGAGACCCAGTACTTC	CASIARGREETQYF
many	TRBV18	TRBJ1-5	NA	14	TGTGCCAGCTCACCACCAGGGAACAATCAGCCCCAGCATTTT	CASSPPGNNQPQHF
few	TRBV10-1	TRBJ1-5	TRBD1	13	TGCGCCAGCAGTGGACAGGGGAGCCAGCCCCAGCATTTT	CASSGQGSQPQHF
many	TRBV6-2/TRBV6-3	TRBJ2-2	NA	11	TGTGCCAGCAGTTACTCCCAGGAGCTGTTTTTT	CASSYSQELFF
NA	TRBV2	TRBJ1-3	NA	15	TGTGCCAGCAGCGAACGGGCCCTCTCTGGAAACACCATATATTTT	CASSERALSGNTIYF
many	TRBV7-2	TRBJ1-1	NA	15	TGTGCCAGCAGCTTAGACGGTTCATGGGACACTGAAGCTTTCTTT	CASSLDGSWDTEAFF
NA	TRBV5-6	TRBJ2-4	NA	14	TGTGCCAGCAGCTCGAGGGGCAGGGAAGAGATTCAGAACTTC	CASSSRGREEIQNF
NA	TRBV19	TRBJ1-5	TRBD1	15	TGTGCCAGTAGCAGGACAGGGGGCTTCAATCAGCCCCAGCATTTT	CASSRTGGFNQPQHF
few	TRBV7-3	TRBJ2-3	NA	13	TGTGCCAGCAGCTCCACTAGCAGAGATACGCAGTATTTT	CASSSTSRDTQYF
many	TRBV5-1	TRBJ2-3	NA	16	TGCGCCAGCAGCCCGGGTCGGGGGGCAGACACAGATACGCAGTATTTT	CASSPGRGADTDTQYF
many	TRBV5-1	TRBJ1-3	NA	14	TGCGCCAGCAGCGCAGGGGCGAGTGGAAACACCATATATTTT	CASSAGASGNTIYF
many	TRBV20-1	TRBJ2-1	NA	13	TGCAGTGCTAGAGGACAGGCCTACAATGAGCAGTTCTTC	CSARGQAYNEQFF
few	TRBV21-1	TRBJ2-1	NA	13	TGTGCCAGCAGCAAAGGACCCGGGACTAGTGGGTTCTTC	CASSKGPGTSGFF
many	TRBV2	TRBJ2-5	NA	11	TGTGCCAGCAGTGAAGTGGAGACCCAGTACTTC	CASSEVETQYF
many	TRBV24-1	TRBJ2-1	TRBD2	15	TGTGCCACATCCTCCCGGACTAGCTCCCACAATGAGCAGTTCTTC	CATSSRTSSHNEQFF
few	TRBV12-3/TRBV12-4	TRBJ2-1	NA	15	TGTGCCAGCAGTTTAGCTGCGTTAGGCCGCAATGAGCAGTTCTTC	CASSLAALGRNEQFF
NA	TRBV19	TRBJ2-1	NA	14	TGTGCCAGTAGTATGACGACAGGAAGGCGTGAGCAGTTCTTC	CASSMTTGRREQFF
few	TRBV20-1	TRBJ2-7	NA	14	TGCAGTGCTACCCCATGGGGATACCTCACCGAGCAGTACTTC	CSATPWGYLTEQYF
many	TRBV7-9	TRBJ2-4	NA	15	TGTGCCAGCAGCTTAGCGGAGGCAGATAAAAACATTCAGTACTTC	CASSLAEADKNIQYF
NA	TRBV6-1	TRBJ2-3	TRBD2	15	TGTGCCAGCTCCCATCAGGCGGGGGATACAGATACGCAGTATTTT	CASSHQAGDTDTQYF
many	TRBV19	TRBJ1-1	NA	14	TGTGCCAGTAGTTATGCTCTTTTGAACACTGAAGCTTTCTTT	CASSYALLNTEAFF
few	TRBV28	TRBJ2-7	NA	13	TGTGCCAGCAGTTTACAGGGGTTCGGCGAGCAGTACTTC	CASSLQGFGEQYF
NA	TRBV7-3	TRBJ2-3	NA	15	TGTGCCAGCAGCTTAAACGGGGGTAGCACAGATACGCAGTATTTT	CASSLNGGSTDTQYF
many	TRBV9	TRBJ2-1	NA	12	TGTGCCAGCAGCCCCGAGCTCAATGAGCAGTTCTTC	CASSPELNEQFF
many	TRBV5-6	TRBJ2-3	TRBD2	15	TGTGCCAGCAGTCACCAAGCGGGAGGCGCGGATACGCAGTATTTT	CASSHQAGGADTQYF